This T cell receptor beta chain stems from a study of blood T cell repertoires in COVID-19. Whole-study context: COVID-19 samples, acute and convalescent, were from the United States, Italy and Spain.

Each participant's cohort was designated according to participant-reported clinical history. Recovery among Cohort 3 donors was established by two negative PCRs, clearance, or symptom resolution. Per the authors' pipeline: How many nucleated cells were present was estimated from reference gene primer amplification. Sequencing used immunoSEQ multiplex PCR; TCRdb keeps in-frame clones, though not all of them. V and J calls plus clone size are reproduced from that table; the DNA served to infer D and trimming. The repertoire consists of more than 250,000 clones, with 85% to 90% occurring once and the leading ten covering 10%. This CDR3 spans 16 amino acids. Trimming removed 3 bases from V and 2 bases from J, with 13 bases in between. The germline gives CDR1 KGHSH, CDR2 LQKENI.

The rearrangement links TRBV18 to TRBJ1-4, with D perhaps matching TRBD1 (6 bases). The receptor was derived from a woman younger than 35 who had recovered from COVID-19. Sequencing input: PBMCs or T cells enriched from blood (not recorded which). CDR3 protein: CASSPITGQTNEKLFF. CDR3 nucleotide sequence: TGTGCCAGCTCACCTATAACAGGGCAGACTAATGAAAAACTGTTTTTT. Full variable domain (outside the CDR3, taken from reference TRBV18 and TRBJ1-4): NAGVMQNPRHLVRRRGQEARLRCSPMKGHSHVYWYRQLPEEGLKFMVYLQKENIIDESGMPKERFSAEFPKEGPSILRIQQVVRGDSAAYFCASSPITGQTNEKLFFGSGTQLSVL.